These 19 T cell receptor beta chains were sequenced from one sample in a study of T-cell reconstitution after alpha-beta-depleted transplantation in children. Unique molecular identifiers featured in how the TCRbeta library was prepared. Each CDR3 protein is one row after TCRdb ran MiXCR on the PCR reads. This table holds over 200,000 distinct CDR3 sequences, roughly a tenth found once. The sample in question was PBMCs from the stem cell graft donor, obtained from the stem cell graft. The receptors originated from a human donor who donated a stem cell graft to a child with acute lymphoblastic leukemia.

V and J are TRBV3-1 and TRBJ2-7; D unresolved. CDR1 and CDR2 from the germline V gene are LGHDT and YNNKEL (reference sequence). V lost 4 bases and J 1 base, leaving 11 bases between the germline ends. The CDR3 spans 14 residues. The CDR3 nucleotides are TGTGCCAGCAGCCTCACCGGCCGATCCTACGAGCAGTACTTC. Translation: CASSLTGRSYEQYF.

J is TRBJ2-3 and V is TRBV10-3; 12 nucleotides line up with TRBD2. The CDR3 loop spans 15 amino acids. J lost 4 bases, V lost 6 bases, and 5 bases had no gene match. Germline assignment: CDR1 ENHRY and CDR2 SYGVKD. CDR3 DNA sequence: TGTGCCATCAGGCCGGCTAGCGGGGGGGCAGATACGCAGTATTTT. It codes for CAIRPASGGADTQYF.

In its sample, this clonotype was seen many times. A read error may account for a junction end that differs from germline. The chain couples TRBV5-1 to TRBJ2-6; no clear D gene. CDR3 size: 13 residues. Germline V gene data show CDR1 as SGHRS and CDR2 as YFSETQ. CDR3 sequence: CASSLAGANVLTF. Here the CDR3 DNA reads TGTGCCAGCAGTTTAGCTGGGGCCAACGTCCTGACTTTC.

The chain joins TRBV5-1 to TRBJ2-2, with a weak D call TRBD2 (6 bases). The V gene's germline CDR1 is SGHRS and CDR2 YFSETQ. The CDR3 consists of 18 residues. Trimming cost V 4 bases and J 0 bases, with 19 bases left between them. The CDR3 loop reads CASSARVRGLANTGELFF. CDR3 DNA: TGCGCCAGCAGCGCACGCGTCCGGGGACTCGCGAACACCGGGGAGCTGTTTTTT. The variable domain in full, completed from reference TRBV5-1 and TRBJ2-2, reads KAGVTQTPRYLIKTRGQQVTLSCSPISGHRSVSWYQQTPGQGLQFLFEYFSETQRNKGNFPGRFSGRQFSNSRSEMNVSTLELGDSALYLCASSARVRGLANTGELFFGEGSRLTVL.

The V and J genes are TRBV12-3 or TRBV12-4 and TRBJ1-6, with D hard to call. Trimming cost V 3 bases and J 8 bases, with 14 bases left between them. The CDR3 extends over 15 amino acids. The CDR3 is CASSLGSAAYSPLHF. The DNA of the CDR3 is TGTGCCAGCAGTTTGGGTTCGGCAGCCTATTCACCCCTCCACTTT.

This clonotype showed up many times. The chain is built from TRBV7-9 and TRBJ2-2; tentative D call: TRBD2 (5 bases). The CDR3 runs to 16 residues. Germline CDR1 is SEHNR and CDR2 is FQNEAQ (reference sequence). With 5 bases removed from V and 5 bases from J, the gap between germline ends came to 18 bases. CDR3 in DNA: TGTGCCAGCAGCCAAGGAACGAGAGGGCGTACCGGGGAGCTGTTTTTT. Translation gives CASSQGTRGRTGELFF.

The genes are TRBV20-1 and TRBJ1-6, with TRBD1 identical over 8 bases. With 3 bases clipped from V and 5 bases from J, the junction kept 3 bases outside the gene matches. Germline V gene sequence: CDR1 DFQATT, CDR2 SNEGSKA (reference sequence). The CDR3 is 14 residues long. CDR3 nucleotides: TGCAGTGCTAGGGACAGGGCTAATAATTCACCCCTCCACTTT. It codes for CSARDRANNSPLHF.

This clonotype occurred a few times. CDR3: CASSPTADSNQPQHF. The CDR3 bases are TGTGCCAGCTCACCGACAGCTGATAGCAATCAGCCCCAGCATTTT. The chain has TRBV18 and TRBJ1-5, with a tentative D call TRBD1 (5 bases). CDR1 KGHSH and CDR2 LQKENI come from the germline V gene. Trimming removed 3 bases at V and 0 bases at J, with 9 bases between. This CDR3 has 15 residues.

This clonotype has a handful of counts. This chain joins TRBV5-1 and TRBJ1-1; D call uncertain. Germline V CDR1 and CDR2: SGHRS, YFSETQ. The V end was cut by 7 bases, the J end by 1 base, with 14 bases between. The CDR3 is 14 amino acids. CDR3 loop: CASWPHQGNTEAFF. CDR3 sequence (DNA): TGCGCCAGCTGGCCCCACCAAGGGAACACTGAAGCTTTCTTT.

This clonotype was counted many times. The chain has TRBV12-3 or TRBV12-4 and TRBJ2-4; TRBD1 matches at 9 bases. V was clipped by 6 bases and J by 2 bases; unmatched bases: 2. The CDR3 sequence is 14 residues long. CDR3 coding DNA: TGTGCCAGCAGGACAGGGGGGTCCAAAAACATTCAGTACTTC. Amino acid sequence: CASRTGGSKNIQYF.

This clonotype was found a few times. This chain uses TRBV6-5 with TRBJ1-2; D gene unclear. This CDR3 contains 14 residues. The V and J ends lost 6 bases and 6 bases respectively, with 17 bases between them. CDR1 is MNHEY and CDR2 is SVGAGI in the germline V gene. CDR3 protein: CASRPGRGINGYTF. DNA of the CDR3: TGTGCCAGCAGGCCCGGTCGAGGCATTAATGGCTACACCTTC.

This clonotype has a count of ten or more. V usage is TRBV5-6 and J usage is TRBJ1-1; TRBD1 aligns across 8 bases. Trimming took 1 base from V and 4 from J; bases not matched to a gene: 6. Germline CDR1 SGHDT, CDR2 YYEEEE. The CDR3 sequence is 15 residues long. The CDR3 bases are TGTGCCAGCAGCTTGTACCAGGGGGCGGTCACTGAAGCTTTCTTT. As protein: CASSLYQGAVTEAFF.

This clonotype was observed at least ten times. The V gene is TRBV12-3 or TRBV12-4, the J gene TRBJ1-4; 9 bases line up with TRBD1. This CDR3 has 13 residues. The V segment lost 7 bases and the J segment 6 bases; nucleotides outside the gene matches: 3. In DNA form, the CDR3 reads TGTGCCAGCAACAGGGGGCTGGATGAAAAACTGTTTTTT. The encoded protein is CASNRGLDEKLFF.

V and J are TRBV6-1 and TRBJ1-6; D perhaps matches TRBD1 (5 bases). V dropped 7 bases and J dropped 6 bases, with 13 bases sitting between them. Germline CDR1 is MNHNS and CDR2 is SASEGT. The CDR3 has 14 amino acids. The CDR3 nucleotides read TGTGCCAGCACCTTCGGAGACAGTAATTCACCCCTCCACTTT. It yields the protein CASTFGDSNSPLHF.

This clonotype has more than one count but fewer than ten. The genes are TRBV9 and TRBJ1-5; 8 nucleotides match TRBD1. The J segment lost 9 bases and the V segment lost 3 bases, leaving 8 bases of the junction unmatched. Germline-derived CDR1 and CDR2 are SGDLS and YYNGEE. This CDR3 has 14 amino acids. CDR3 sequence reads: CASSAGQVPGPQHF. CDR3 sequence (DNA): TGTGCCAGCAGCGCGGGACAGGTTCCAGGGCCCCAGCATTTT.

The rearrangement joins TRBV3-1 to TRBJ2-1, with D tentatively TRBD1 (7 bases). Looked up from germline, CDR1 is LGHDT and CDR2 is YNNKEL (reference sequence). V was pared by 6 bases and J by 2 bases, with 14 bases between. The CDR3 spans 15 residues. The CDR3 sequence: CASRRGTETYNEQFF. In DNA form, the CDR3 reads TGTGCCAGCAGACGCGGGACAGAGACCTACAATGAGCAGTTCTTC.

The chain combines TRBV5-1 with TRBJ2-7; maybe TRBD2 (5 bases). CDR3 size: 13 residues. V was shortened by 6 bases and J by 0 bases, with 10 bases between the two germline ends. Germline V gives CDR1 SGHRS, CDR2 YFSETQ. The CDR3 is CASTGENSYEQYF. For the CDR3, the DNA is TGCGCCAGCACCGGGGAGAACTCCTACGAGCAGTACTTC.

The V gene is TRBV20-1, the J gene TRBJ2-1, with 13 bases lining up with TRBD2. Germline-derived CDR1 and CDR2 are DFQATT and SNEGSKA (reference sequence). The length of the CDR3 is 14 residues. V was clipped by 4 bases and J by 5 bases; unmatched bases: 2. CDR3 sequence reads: CSAKLAGGHNEQFF. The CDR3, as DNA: TGCAGTGCTAAACTAGCGGGGGGGCACAATGAGCAGTTCTTC.

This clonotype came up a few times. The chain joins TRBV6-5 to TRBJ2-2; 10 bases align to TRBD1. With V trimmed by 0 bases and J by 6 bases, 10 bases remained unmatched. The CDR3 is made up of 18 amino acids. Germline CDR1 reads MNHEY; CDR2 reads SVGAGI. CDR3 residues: CASSYSGPGTGASGELFF. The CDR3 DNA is TGTGCCAGCAGTTACTCAGGGCCCGGGACAGGGGCATCCGGGGAGCTGTTTTTT.